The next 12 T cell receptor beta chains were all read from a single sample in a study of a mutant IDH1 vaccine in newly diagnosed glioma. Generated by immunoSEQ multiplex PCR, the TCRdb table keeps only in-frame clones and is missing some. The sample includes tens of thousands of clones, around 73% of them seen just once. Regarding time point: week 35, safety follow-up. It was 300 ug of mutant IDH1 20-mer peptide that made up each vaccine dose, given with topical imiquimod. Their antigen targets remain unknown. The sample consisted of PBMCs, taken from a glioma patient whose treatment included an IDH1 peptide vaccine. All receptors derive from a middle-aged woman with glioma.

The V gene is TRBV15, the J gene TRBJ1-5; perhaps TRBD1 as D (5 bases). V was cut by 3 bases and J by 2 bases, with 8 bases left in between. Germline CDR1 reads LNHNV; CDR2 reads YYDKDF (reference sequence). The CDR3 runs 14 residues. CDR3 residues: CATSRRGGNQPQHF. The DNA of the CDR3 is TGTGCCACCAGCAGGCGGGGGGGCAATCAGCCCCAGCATTTT.

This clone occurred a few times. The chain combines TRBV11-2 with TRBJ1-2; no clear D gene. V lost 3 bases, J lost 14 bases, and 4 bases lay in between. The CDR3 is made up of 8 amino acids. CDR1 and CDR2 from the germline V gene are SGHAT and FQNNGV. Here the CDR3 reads CASSFLTF. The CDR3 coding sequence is TGTGCCAGCAGCTTCCTTACCTTC.

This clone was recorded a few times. The chain's CDR3 is CASRHPGTRNTGELFF. The CDR3 coding sequence is TGTGCCAGTCGCCACCCCGGGACTAGAAACACCGGGGAGCTGTTTTTT. This chain links TRBV19 with TRBJ2-2; 8 bases fit TRBD2. Germline V gene data show CDR1 as LNHDA and CDR2 as SQIVND (reference sequence). V dropped 8 bases and J dropped 2; count of bases not matched to a gene: 10. CDR3 length: 16 amino acids.

The CDR3 nucleotides read TGCGCCAGCAGCTTGGCCGCTGATTCACCCCTCCACTTT. Translated, it gives CASSLAADSPLHF. This chain connects TRBV5-1 to TRBJ1-6; D unclear. The CDR3 sequence is 13 residues long. The V gene lost 0 bases and the J gene lost 8 bases, with 6 bases spanning the gap. Per the germline V gene, CDR1 is SGHRS and CDR2 is YFSETQ.

The CDR3 coding sequence is TGTGCCAGCATTCAGGACAGGGTCACCTACGAGCAGTACTTC. It is translated as CASIQDRVTYEQYF. The J gene is TRBJ2-7, the V gene TRBV6-1; TRBD1 matches at 8 bases. The CDR3 is made up of 14 amino acids. J gave up 2 bases and V 7 bases, and 7 bases lay outside the gene matches. Germline V lookup: CDR1 MNHNS, CDR2 SASEGT.

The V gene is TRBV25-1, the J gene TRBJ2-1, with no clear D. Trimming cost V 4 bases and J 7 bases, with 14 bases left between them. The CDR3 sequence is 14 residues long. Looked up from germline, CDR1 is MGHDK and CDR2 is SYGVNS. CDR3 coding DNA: TGTGCCAGCAGTGGTCGATCGGCAGCTAATGAGCAGTTCTTC. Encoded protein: CASSGRSAANEQFF.

The DNA for the CDR3 is TGTGCCAGCAGCGTAGATGGGAGGTGGGGGACGAGTACTGAAGCTTTCTTT. Its translation: CASSVDGRWGTSTEAFF. The V gene is TRBV9, the J gene TRBJ1-1; D may be TRBD1 (5 bases). Per the germline V gene, CDR1 is SGDLS and CDR2 is YYNGEE. This CDR3 contains 17 residues. V was trimmed by 0 bases and J by 5 bases, leaving 20 bases between them.

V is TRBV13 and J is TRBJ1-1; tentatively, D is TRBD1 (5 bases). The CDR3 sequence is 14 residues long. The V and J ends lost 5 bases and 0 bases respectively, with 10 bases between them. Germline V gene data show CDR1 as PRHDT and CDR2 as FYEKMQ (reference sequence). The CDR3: CASSPPTVNTEAFF. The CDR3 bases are TGTGCCAGCAGCCCCCCGACAGTGAACACTGAAGCTTTCTTT.

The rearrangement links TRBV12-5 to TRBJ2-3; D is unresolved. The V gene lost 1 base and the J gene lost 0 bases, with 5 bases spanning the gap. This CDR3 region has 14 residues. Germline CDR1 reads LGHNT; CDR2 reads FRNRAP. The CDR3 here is CASGLGVSTDTQYF. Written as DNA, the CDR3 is TGTGCTAGTGGTTTGGGGGTGAGCACAGATACGCAGTATTTT.

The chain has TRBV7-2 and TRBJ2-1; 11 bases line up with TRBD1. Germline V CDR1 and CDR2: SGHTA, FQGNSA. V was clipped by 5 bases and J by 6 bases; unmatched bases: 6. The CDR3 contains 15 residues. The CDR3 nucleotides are TGTGCCAGCAGCACATGGACAGGGGGCCCCAATGAGCAGTTCTTC. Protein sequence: CASSTWTGGPNEQFF.

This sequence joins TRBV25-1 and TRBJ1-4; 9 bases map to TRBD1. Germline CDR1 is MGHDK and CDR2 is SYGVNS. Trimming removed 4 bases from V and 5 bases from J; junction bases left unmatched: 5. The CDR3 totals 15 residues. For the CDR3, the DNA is TGTGCCAGCAGTGCCCGACAGGGGGGAAATGAAAAACTGTTTTTT. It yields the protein CASSARQGGNEKLFF. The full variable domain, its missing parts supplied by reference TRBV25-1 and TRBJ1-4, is EADIYQTPRYLVIGTGKKITLECSQTMGHDKMYWYQQDPGMELHLIHYSYGVNSTEKGDLSSESTVSRIRTEHFPLTLESARPSHTSQYLCASSARQGGNEKLFFGSGTQLSVL.

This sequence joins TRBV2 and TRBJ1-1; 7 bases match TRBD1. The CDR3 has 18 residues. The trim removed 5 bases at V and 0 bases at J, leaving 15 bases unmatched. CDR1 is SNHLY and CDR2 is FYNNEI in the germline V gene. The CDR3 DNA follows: TGTGCCAGCAGTCTGGGGCCGACAGGGACATACATGAACACTGAAGCTTTCTTT. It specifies CASSLGPTGTYMNTEAFF. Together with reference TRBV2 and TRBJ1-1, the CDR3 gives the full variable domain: EPEVTQTPSHQVTQMGQEVILRCVPISNHLYFYWYRQILGQKVEFLVSFYNNEISEKSEIFDDQFSVERPDGSNFTLKIRSTKLEDSAMYFCASSLGPTGTYMNTEAFFGQGTRLTVV.